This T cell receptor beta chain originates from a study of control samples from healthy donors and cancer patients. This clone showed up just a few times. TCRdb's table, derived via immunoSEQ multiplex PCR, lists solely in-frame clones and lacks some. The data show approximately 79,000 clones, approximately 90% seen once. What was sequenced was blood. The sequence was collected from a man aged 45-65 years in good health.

CDR3 amino acids: CASSLIGLAGVTDTQYF. The DNA of the CDR3 is TGTGCCAGCAGCTTGATAGGATTAGCGGGTGTCACAGATACGCAGTATTTT. The chain carries TRBV13 and TRBJ2-3; TRBD2 agrees at 7 bases. J was trimmed by 2 bases and V by 3 bases; bases with no gene match: 11. The CDR3 totals 17 residues. Germline V lookup: CDR1 PRHDT, CDR2 FYEKMQ (reference sequence).